The clone carrying this TCR beta chain was seen a few times. What it binds is unknown. The data were taken from a study of beta chain features in type 1 diabetes. All of the isolated RNA was reverse transcribed, so expressed TCRB transcripts were sequenced. Sequencing used immunoSEQ multiplex PCR; TCRdb keeps in-frame clones, though not all of them. The sample gives 630,000 or so clones, more than 13% of which show up once; 0.03% to 0.045% is in the top ten. Findings and caveats of the study: Shorter TCRB CDR3s, moderately but significantly so, were found in Type 1 diabetes patients in all four CD4+ subsets. For TCRB rearrangement, an influence of HLA type remained unresolved here.

The sequencing input was naive CD4+ T cells from blood. The sequence derives from a man younger than 35 with type 1 diabetes.

The chain's CDR3 is CAWSVYTGGDGYTF. CDR3 DNA sequence: TGTGCCTGGAGTGTATACACAGGGGGCGATGGCTACACCTTC. The V gene is TRBV30, the J gene TRBJ1-2; 9 bases are a match to TRBD1. The germline V gene has CDR1 GTSNPN and CDR2 SVGIG (reference sequence). The CDR3 has 14 amino acids. The junction had 5 bases not matched to a gene; V was cut back by 0 bases and J by 6 bases.